The present TCR beta chain was sequenced within a study of neoadjuvant anti-PD-1 for oral cavity cancer. Study results and limitations: Post-nivolumab, blood T cell clonality was significantly elevated in non-responders.

Profiled with immunoSEQ multiplex PCR; TCRdb holds only in-frame clones, not every one. There are more than 13,000 clones in the sample; nearly 75% occur only once, and 2% to 2.5% lies in the top ten. This CDR3 has 13 residues. Germline loops: CDR1 WSHSY, CDR2 SAAADI. V was clipped by 8 bases and J by 6 bases, with 14 bases between them. On this clone itself: Its antigen is still unknown.

Time point meaning: after neoadjuvant nivolumab, at surgical resection. The chain is built from TRBV10-2 and TRBJ1-5; possibly TRBD1 for D (5 bases). The source material was PBMCs, sampled after nivolumab (anti-PD-1) treatment. This TCR was recovered from a person between 35 and 79 years old with oral cavity squamous cell carcinoma. DNA of the CDR3: TGCGCCAGCGGCCAGGGTACTAGTCAGCCCCAGCATTTT. This translates into CASGQGTSQPQHF.